This T cell receptor (beta chain) emerged from a study of blood T cells in healthy people across ages. From germline, CDR1 is SGHDN and CDR2 FVKESK. V lost 0 bases, J lost 1 base, and 9 bases lay in between. The CDR3 is made up of 15 amino acids. Sample-barcoded 5' priming and a J-beta primer mix drove a second PCR of 7 to 11 cycles. TCRdb recomputed calls from the 5' RACE reads with MiXCR, one row per CDR3 protein. The table has about 1,000,000 distinct CDR3 sequences, 40% to 50% seen once. Remarks on this clonotype: Antigen: not known.

General study points: Estimates drawn from one million T cells were deemed to understate diversity. Researchers report that TCR beta diversity correlated strongly with naive T cell percentage. Diversity of TCR beta per million T cells declined in a roughly linear way with age.

Sequenced sample: blood. The sequence came from a woman aged 55-69 years in good health. The rearrangement joins TRBV14 to TRBJ2-5; D gene uncertain. This CDR3 is CASSQDWSVQETQYF. CDR3 DNA sequence: TGTGCCAGCAGCCAAGATTGGTCGGTCCAAGAGACCCAGTACTTC.